This T cell receptor (beta chain) was captured in a study of blood T cell repertoires in COVID-19 (dated by TCRdb to about 2020). Regarding the complete study: The collaborator samples originated in the United States, Italy and Spain and spanned the acute and convalescent phases of COVID-19. The material from the prospective study consisted of cDNA or gDNA derived from T cells, B-cell-depleted T cells, or PBMCs. Subjects who had been exposed to COVID-19, were actively infected with it, or had recovered from it provided the deeply sampled blood TCRbeta repertoires that made up the dataset. The repertoires were released in a freely available public database intended as a resource for research on the immune response to SARS-CoV-2. The samples were drawn from two sources: the first 160 participants of the ongoing ImmuneRACE study, and 1,000 to 1,500 subjects contributed by 6 global collaborators. A de-identified subject ID, COVID-19 status, age in years and sex were almost always included in the sample metadata. HLA class I and class II types, where available, came from metadata supplied by the sample provider rather than from assay-based typing.

In the case of this clone: Its antigen specificity is not known. No base quality information exists; no much larger clone differs at one position.

Samples from volunteer blood donors who had recovered from COVID-19 were contributed by a second Seattle source. The collaborating institutions used their own protocols to collect whole blood in K2EDTA tubes. For TCRbeta analysis, collaborators shipped samples in one of three forms: frozen whole blood, isolated PBMCs, or DNA extracted from either of those sample types. The immunoSEQ Assay, a bias-controlled multiplex PCR, was used to amplify TCRbeta CDR3 regions from genomic DNA. The published analysis was carried out like this. Within the assay, amplification of reference gene primers was used to estimate how many nucleated cells each sample contained. Sequence reads were collapsed and filtered to measure the absolute abundance of every unique TCRbeta CDR3 rearrangement. For each sample, productive Simpson clonality was calculated as the square root of Simpson's diversity index across productive rearrangements. Drawn from immuneACCESS, this table holds only the in-frame rearrangements with V and J called that TCRdb kept. Clones are partly lost; checked studies trace under half to an unresolved V gene and leave the rest unexplained. V and J calls and clone size are copied from that table; D and trimming were computed from the DNA. The sample table lists 200,000 to 250,000 clones, approximately 83% of them with a count of one. The ten largest clones take up more than 2.5% of the sample.

Overall results and qualifications from the work: The amount of clinical and demographic metadata varied by source and participant and was provided uncurated.

V lost 5 bases and J lost 0 bases, and the count of bases not matched to a germline gene is 3. The CDR3 sequence holds 15 residues, the cysteine and phenylalanine included. Here the CDR3 DNA is all that survives: 45 bases in frame from base 1. From the germline V gene (reference sequence), CDR1 is MNHEY and CDR2 is SMNVEV. The chain employs TRBV27 and TRBJ2-3, and 9 bases in between align with TRBD2. The sequenced material came from peripheral blood. This receptor was taken from a woman aged 30 to 39 who had recovered from COVID-19. The nucleotide sequence reads as follows: TGTGCCAGCAGTAAGCGGGGGGTAAGCACAGATACGCAGTATTTT. Its protein product is CASSKRGVSTDTQYF.